These 32 T cell receptor beta chains share one sample of origin, sequenced in a study of identical twins. TCRdb re-called the 5' RACE reads with MiXCR, one entry per CDR3 protein. This sample has about 520,000 distinct CDR3 sequences, with approximately 22% found just once. These data also featured in a second study, about T cells expressing NK-cell markers.

The sample comprised CD4+ T cells sorted from blood. These TCRs come from a woman younger than 35 in good health.

This clonotype was picked up a small number of times. This chain links TRBV7-2 with TRBJ2-7; no clear D. Trimming took off 3 bases at V and 3 bases at J, with 9 bases between the two ends. Germline-derived CDR1 and CDR2 are SGHTA and FQGNSA. The CDR3 extends over 13 amino acids. This chain's CDR3 is CASSFSPVYEQYF. In DNA form, the CDR3 reads TGTGCCAGCAGCTTTTCACCAGTCTACGAGCAGTACTTC. The full variable domain, with the rest looked up from reference TRBV7-2 and TRBJ2-7, is GAGVSQSPSNKVTEKGKDVELRCDPISGHTALYWYRQSLGQGLEFLIYFQGNSAPDKSGLPSDRFSAERTGGSVSTLTIQRTQQEDSAVYLCASSFSPVYEQYFGPGTRLTVT.

A few counts support this clonotype. J is TRBJ2-1 and V is TRBV5-1, with 9 bases lining up with TRBD2. The CDR3 consists of 16 residues. Germline-derived CDR1 and CDR2 are SGHRS and YFSETQ. V trimming: 4 bases; J trimming: 4 bases; junction bases outside the gene matches: 9. This chain's CDR3 is CASSVGTSPLYNEQFF. DNA for the CDR3: TGCGCCAGCAGCGTCGGGACTAGCCCACTTTACAATGAGCAGTTCTTC. Looking up the rest from reference TRBV5-1 and TRBJ2-1 gives the full variable domain: KAGVTQTPRYLIKTRGQQVTLSCSPISGHRSVSWYQQTPGQGLQFLFEYFSETQRNKGNFPGRFSGRQFSNSRSEMNVSTLELGDSALYLCASSVGTSPLYNEQFFGPGTRLTVL.

This clonotype was counted a few times. This chain connects TRBV5-6 to TRBJ2-5, with D possibly called TRBD1 or TRBD2 (5 bases each). The V end lost 2 bases, the J end lost 0 bases, and 11 bases lay between the germline ends. This CDR3 comprises 15 residues. In germline, CDR1 is SGHDT, CDR2 YYEEEE. In DNA form, the CDR3 reads TGTGCCAGCAGCTTTGGGCAGGGAGACCAAGAGACCCAGTACTTC. Protein sequence: CASSFGQGDQETQYF. The variable domain in full, with the rest retrieved from reference TRBV5-6 and TRBJ2-5, is DAGVTQSPTHLIKTRGQQVTLRCSPKSGHDTVSWYQQALGQGPQFIFQYYEEEERQRGNFPDRFSGHQFPNYSSELNVNALLLGDSALYLCASSFGQGDQETQYFGPGTRLLVL.

The V call is TRBV7-8, the J call TRBJ2-1, with a possible D match to TRBD2 (5 bases). This CDR3 has 15 amino acids. V was pared by 2 bases and J by 9 bases, with 17 bases between. CDR1 is SGHVS and CDR2 is FQNEAQ in the germline V gene. CDR3 in amino acids: CASSLRRLSQSEQFF. The CDR3 DNA is TGTGCCAGCAGCTTACGGAGACTATCGCAAAGTGAGCAGTTCTTC.

This clonotype was detected only a few times. This rearrangement joins TRBV12-3 or TRBV12-4 to TRBJ2-3; 8 bases map to TRBD2. The junction had 25 bases not matched to a gene; V was cut back by 8 bases and J by 6 bases. The CDR3 runs 19 residues. This CDR3 is CASSMTASGFLIGVDTQYF. The CDR3 region has the DNA TGTGCCAGCTCGATGACGGCTAGCGGGTTCCTTATCGGCGTGGATACGCAGTATTTT.

This clonotype showed up just a few times. CDR3 nucleotides: TGTGCCAGCAGCGTGGGCAGGGCCAATGAGCAGTTCTTC. Its protein product is CASSVGRANEQFF. The chain carries TRBV9 and TRBJ2-1, with D possibly being TRBD1 (5 bases). Germline V gene lookup returns CDR1 SGDLS and CDR2 YYNGEE. The CDR3 has 13 residues. The V end lost 2 bases, the J end lost 6 bases, and 9 bases lay between the germline ends.

This clonotype was seen at least ten times. CDR3: CASSLIGPNTEAFF. DNA for the CDR3: TGTGCCAGCAGCTTGATCGGGCCGAACACTGAAGCTTTCTTT. The chain is built from TRBV5-6 and TRBJ1-1; no firm D call. Germline assignment: CDR1 SGHDT and CDR2 YYEEEE. The CDR3 is 14 residues long. V dropped 1 base and J dropped 1 base, with 8 bases sitting between them. Complete variable domain (other parts from reference TRBV5-6 and TRBJ1-1): DAGVTQSPTHLIKTRGQQVTLRCSPKSGHDTVSWYQQALGQGPQFIFQYYEEEERQRGNFPDRFSGHQFPNYSSELNVNALLLGDSALYLCASSLIGPNTEAFFGQGTRLTVV.

This rearrangement joins TRBV6-1 to TRBJ2-7, with 7 nucleotides matching TRBD1. CDR3 length: 15 residues. Germline loops: CDR1 MNHNS, CDR2 SASEGT. With V trimmed by 2 bases and J by 5 bases, 9 bases remained unmatched. For the CDR3, the DNA is TGTGCCAGCAGTGAAAGGATCCAGGGGGACCACGAGCAGTACTTC. It encodes CASSERIQGDHEQYF.

Turning to this clonotype: One end of the junction fails to match germline, which may point to a read error. This chain uses TRBV7-7 with TRBJ1-1; the D gene is possibly TRBD1 (6 bases). Germline V gives CDR1 SSHAT, CDR2 FNYEAQ (reference sequence). The CDR3 runs to 13 residues. The CDR3 nucleotides are TGTGCTAGCAGCACCGGGACAAACACTGAAGCTTTCTTT. Translated, it gives CASSTGTNTEAFF.

This clonotype has only a few counts. V and J are TRBV5-6 and TRBJ1-1; D gene unclear. Germline values: CDR1 SGHDT, CDR2 YYEEEE. Trimming removed 2 bases from V and 4 bases from J, with 15 bases in between. This CDR3 is built from 15 residues. CDR3 sequence (DNA): TGTGCCAGCAGCTTCCGTGGGGTCGGTACCACTGAAGCTTTCTTT. Encoded protein: CASSFRGVGTTEAFF.

There are a few counts of this clonotype. The chain joins TRBV28 to TRBJ2-5; TRBD1 or TRBD2 may be the D gene (6 bases each). The V end was cut by 3 bases, the J end by 9 bases, with 17 bases between. This CDR3 has 14 residues. Looked up from germline, CDR1 is MDHEN and CDR2 is SYDVKM. CDR3 region: CASSLPGAEGAQYF. CDR3 nucleotide sequence: TGTGCCAGCAGTTTGCCGGGGGCAGAGGGGGCCCAGTACTTC.

This clonotype was seen a few times. V usage is TRBV29-1 and J usage is TRBJ2-3; 9 positions match TRBD1. The CDR3 is made up of 16 amino acids. Trimming removed 6 bases from V and 0 bases from J; junction bases left unmatched: 10. Germline lookup yields CDR1 SQVTM and CDR2 ANQGSEA. CDR3 sequence reads: CSVNSPGQGSTDTQYF. In DNA, the CDR3 is TGCAGCGTCAACAGTCCGGGACAGGGAAGCACAGATACGCAGTATTTT.

The genes are TRBV5-1 and TRBJ2-1; perhaps TRBD1 as D (6 bases). The CDR3 covers 12 residues. Trimming shortened V by 10 bases and J by 4 bases, and 12 bases separated the two germline ends. CDR1 and CDR2 from the germline V gene are SGHRS and YFSETQ. The CDR3 loop is CASRQDYNEQFF. CDR3 in DNA: TGCGCCTCCCGACAGGATTACAATGAGCAGTTCTTC.

This clonotype was observed many times. This chain uses TRBV25-1 with TRBJ2-7, with D possibly being TRBD2 (5 bases). The germline V gene encodes CDR1 MGHDK and CDR2 SYGVNS. V lost 6 bases and J 4 bases, leaving 13 bases between the germline ends. The CDR3 covers 13 residues. CDR3 DNA sequence: TGTGCCAGCAGCGTAAGCGGTGGTTACGAGCAGTACTTC. It is translated as CASSVSGGYEQYF.

This chain uses TRBV20-1 with TRBJ2-7; D may be TRBD2 (6 bases). Trimming took off 5 bases at V and 2 bases at J, with 16 bases between the two ends. Germline V gene data show CDR1 as DFQATT and CDR2 as SNEGSKA (reference sequence). CDR3 length equals 14 residues. The CDR3 is CSAVTGTAPYEQYF. The CDR3 bases are TGCAGTGCTGTAACCGGGACTGCTCCCTACGAGCAGTACTTC.

In this sample, this clonotype turned up a few times. The rearrangement uses TRBV20-1 and TRBJ1-1; D unclear. V lost 6 bases and J lost 6, with 11 bases in between. The V gene's germline CDR1 is DFQATT and CDR2 SNEGSKA (reference sequence). The CDR3 spans 11 residues. The CDR3 coding sequence is TGCAGTGCCCTCTGGGAGGCTGAAGCTTTCTTT. This encodes CSALWEAEAFF.

This sequence joins TRBV6-5 and TRBJ2-1; D unresolved. V was shortened by 0 bases and J by 4 bases, with 4 bases between the two germline ends. The CDR3 extends over 13 amino acids. The germline gives CDR1 MNHEY, CDR2 SVGAGI. The CDR3, as DNA: TGTGCCAGCAGTTACTCGAAGTACAATGAGCAGTTCTTC. Translating gives CASSYSKYNEQFF.

J is TRBJ2-3 and V is TRBV5-6; D may be TRBD2 (5 bases). Per the germline V gene, CDR1 is SGHDT and CDR2 is YYEEEE. This CDR3 comprises 17 residues. V lost 0 bases, J lost 5 bases, and 19 bases lay in between. CDR3: CASSLAGRRLGVDTQYF. In DNA form, the CDR3 reads TGTGCCAGCAGCTTGGCTGGTCGGAGACTCGGGGTAGATACGCAGTATTTT.

V is TRBV7-9 and J is TRBJ2-7; 8 positions agree with TRBD2. The CDR3 loop spans 16 amino acids. CDR1 is SEHNR and CDR2 is FQNEAQ in the germline V gene (reference sequence). V was clipped by 4 bases and J by 3 bases; unmatched bases: 11. CDR3 DNA: TGTGCCAGCAGCTCCGCTCCGGGACTAGGGTACTACGAGCAGTACTTC. It encodes CASSSAPGLGYYEQYF. The full variable domain, in which reference TRBV7-9 and TRBJ2-7 provide the parts outside the CDR3, is DTGVSQNPRHKITKRGQNVTFRCDPISEHNRLYWYRQTLGQGPEFLTYFQNEAQLEKSRLLSDRFSAERPKGSFSTLEIQRTEQGDSAMYLCASSSAPGLGYYEQYFGPGTRLTVT.

The table lists this clonotype with a few counts. In DNA form, the CDR3 reads TGTGCCAGCAGCTTAAATTACGATACGCAGTATTTT. It codes for CASSLNYDTQYF. The rearrangement joins TRBV5-5 to TRBJ2-3; D uncertain. The CDR3 runs to 12 residues. V shed 2 bases and J shed 6 bases, with 7 bases lying between them. The V gene's germline CDR1 is SGHKS and CDR2 YYEKEE (reference sequence).

The gene calls are TRBV20-1 and TRBJ2-5; 12 positions agree with TRBD2. Germline V CDR1 and CDR2: DFQATT, SNEGSKA (reference sequence). The CDR3 length is 14 residues. J was trimmed by 5 bases and V by 0 bases; bases with no gene match: 1. CDR3 DNA sequence: TGCAGTGCTAGAGACCTAGCGGGGGGGGAGACCCAGTACTTC. Its translation is CSARDLAGGETQYF.

This chain joins TRBV3-1 and TRBJ2-2, with 7 nucleotides matching TRBD2. The V segment lost 4 bases and the J segment 5 bases; nucleotides outside the gene matches: 13. CDR3 length equals 17 residues. Germline CDR1 reads LGHDT; CDR2 reads YNNKEL (reference sequence). CDR3 in DNA: TGTGCCAGCAGCCCCCGCGGGGGAACGATACTTACCGGGGAGCTGTTTTTT. Amino acids: CASSPRGGTILTGELFF.

This clonotype was counted between two and nine times. V gene TRBV7-2 combines with J gene TRBJ1-1, with D uncertain. The germline V gene encodes CDR1 SGHTA and CDR2 FQGNSA. The length of the CDR3 is 13 residues. V was cut by 1 base and J by 5 bases, with 8 bases left in between. The DNA for the CDR3 is TGTGCCAGCAGCTTAGTATCTACAACTGAAGCTTTCTTT. It codes for CASSLVSTTEAFF.

The V and J genes are TRBV6-5 and TRBJ2-5; a possible D gene is TRBD2 (8 bases). Germline V CDR1 and CDR2: MNHEY, SVGAGI. V was cut by 0 bases and J by 0 bases, with 14 bases left in between. The CDR3 sequence is 17 residues long. The DNA for the CDR3 is TGTGCCAGCAGTTACTCGAGGGGGCGGGAGGACCAAGAGACCCAGTACTTC. It translates to CASSYSRGREDQETQYF.

In DNA form, the CDR3 reads TGTGCCAGCAGTCCCGGACTAGCGGGAGCAGAGGTTACGCAGTATTTT. Translating gives CASSPGLAGAEVTQYF. The chain is built from TRBV6-2 or TRBV6-3 and TRBJ2-3, with TRBD2 identical over 13 bases. The CDR3 covers 16 residues. The V segment lost 5 bases and the J segment 8 bases; nucleotides outside the gene matches: 10. CDR1 is MNHEY, CDR2 SVGEGT, per germline.

The chain is built from TRBV12-3 or TRBV12-4 and TRBJ2-3, with D perhaps TRBD1 (5 bases). With 6 bases removed from V and 4 bases from J, the gap between germline ends came to 17 bases. The CDR3 loop spans 15 amino acids. The CDR3 DNA reads TGTGCCAGCAGCCCGTGGGAAGGGGTTGCAGATACGCAGTATTTT. Its translation: CASSPWEGVADTQYF.

This clonotype was picked up many times. The chain links TRBV12-3 or TRBV12-4 to TRBJ2-7, with 8 bases lining up with TRBD1. The length of the CDR3 is 15 residues. V gave up 1 base and J gave up 0 bases; unmatched junction bases: 2. CDR3 amino acids: CASSLGTGSSYEQYF. In DNA, the CDR3 is TGTGCCAGCAGTTTAGGGACAGGGAGCTCCTACGAGCAGTACTTC.

This chain uses TRBV18 with TRBJ2-1; tentative D call: TRBD2 (6 bases). This CDR3 comprises 14 residues. The V and J ends lost 1 base and 9 bases respectively, with 13 bases between them. Germline V gives CDR1 KGHSH, CDR2 LQKENI. The CDR3 protein is CASSPQTGASEQFF. CDR3 coding DNA: TGTGCCAGCTCACCACAAACGGGAGCAAGTGAGCAGTTCTTC.

The gene calls are TRBV20-1 and TRBJ2-3, with D possibly matching TRBD1 (5 bases). Germline CDR1 is DFQATT and CDR2 is SNEGSKA (reference sequence). The CDR3 is made up of 12 amino acids. The CDR3 is CSVRQYTDTQYF. DNA of the CDR3: TGCAGCGTTAGACAGTACACAGATACGCAGTATTTT.

This clonotype came up a few times. The gene calls are TRBV5-6 and TRBJ2-1, with 9 bases matching TRBD1. Trimming took 3 bases from V and 4 from J; bases not matched to a gene: 5. Germline V gene lookup returns CDR1 SGHDT and CDR2 YYEEEE. The CDR3 spans 15 residues. CDR3 region: CASSYLGQGYNEQFF. The CDR3 bases are TGTGCCAGCAGCTACTTGGGACAGGGTTACAATGAGCAGTTCTTC.

This clonotype came up a few times. This chain links TRBV5-6 with TRBJ1-5, with TRBD1 matching 10 bases. Germline values: CDR1 SGHDT, CDR2 YYEEEE. The V and J ends lost 0 bases and 7 bases, in that order; junction bases with no gene match: 4. The CDR3 runs 15 residues. CDR3 amino acids: CASSLADRGDQPQHF. CDR3 in DNA: TGTGCCAGCAGCTTGGCGGACAGGGGGGACCAGCCCCAGCATTTT.

The genes are TRBV5-1 and TRBJ2-2, with TRBD1 matching over 7 bases. This CDR3 is 14 amino acids long. Trimming took 4 bases from V and 7 from J; bases not matched to a gene: 7. Germline V gene sequence: CDR1 SGHRS, CDR2 YFSETQ. The CDR3 DNA sequence: TGCGCCAGCAGCATGGGACAGCCGGGCGGGGAGCTGTTTTTT. This translates into CASSMGQPGGELFF.